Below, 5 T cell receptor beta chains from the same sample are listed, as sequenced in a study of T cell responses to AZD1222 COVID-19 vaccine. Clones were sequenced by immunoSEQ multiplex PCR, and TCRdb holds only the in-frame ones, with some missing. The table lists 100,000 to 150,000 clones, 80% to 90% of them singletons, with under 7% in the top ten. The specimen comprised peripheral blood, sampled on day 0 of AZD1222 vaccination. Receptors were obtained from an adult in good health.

The CDR3 region is CASSHDRGLNTEAFF. CDR3 coding DNA: TGTGCCAGCAGTCACGACAGGGGCCTGAACACTGAAGCTTTCTTT. The rearrangement uses TRBV2 and TRBJ1-1; 8 positions match TRBD1. Trimming at V came to 5 bases and at J to 0 bases, leaving 5 bases not matched to a gene. Germline lookup yields CDR1 SNHLY and CDR2 FYNNEI. The CDR3 runs to 15 residues. The full variable domain, rest sourced from reference TRBV2 and TRBJ1-1, is EPEVTQTPSHQVTQMGQEVILRCVPISNHLYFYWYRQILGQKVEFLVSFYNNEISEKSEIFDDQFSVERPDGSNFTLKIRSTKLEDSAMYFCASSHDRGLNTEAFFGQGTRLTVV.

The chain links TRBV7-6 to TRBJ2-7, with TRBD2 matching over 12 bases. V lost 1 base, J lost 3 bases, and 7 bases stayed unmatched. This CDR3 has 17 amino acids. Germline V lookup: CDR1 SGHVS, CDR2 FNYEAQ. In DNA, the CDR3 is TGTGCCAGCAGCTTAGGGACCCTAGCGGGAGGGGTCTACGAGCAGTACTTC. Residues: CASSLGTLAGGVYEQYF.

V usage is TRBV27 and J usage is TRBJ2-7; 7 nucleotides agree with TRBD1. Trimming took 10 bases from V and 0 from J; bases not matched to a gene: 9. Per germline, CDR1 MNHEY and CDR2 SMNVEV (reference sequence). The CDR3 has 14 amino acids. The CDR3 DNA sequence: TGTGCCACAAAAGGGACAGAACTCTCCTACGAGCAGTACTTC. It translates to CATKGTELSYEQYF.

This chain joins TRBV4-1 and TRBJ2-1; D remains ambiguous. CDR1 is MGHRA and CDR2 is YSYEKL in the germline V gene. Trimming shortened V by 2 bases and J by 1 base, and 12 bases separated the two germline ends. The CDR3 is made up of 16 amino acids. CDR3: CASSQPSTPSYNEQFF. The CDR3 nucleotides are TGCGCCAGCAGCCAACCTAGTACCCCTTCCTACAATGAGCAGTTCTTC.

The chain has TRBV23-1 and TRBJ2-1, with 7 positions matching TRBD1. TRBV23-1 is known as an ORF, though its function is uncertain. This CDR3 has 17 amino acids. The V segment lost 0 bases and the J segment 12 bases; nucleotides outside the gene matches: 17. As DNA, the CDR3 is TGCGCCAGCAGTCAATCGTCCTTCGGGACAGAGTCTATGGGGCAGTTCTTC. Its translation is CASSQSSFGTESMGQFF.